This T cell receptor (beta chain) was sequenced in a study of blood T cell dynamics during melanoma immunotherapy (dated by TCRdb to between 2020 and 2021). Some background on the complete study: The patients had metastatic melanoma and were given first-line pembrolizumab or nivolumab plus ipilimumab as standard of care in the United Kingdom. Peripheral T cell receptor repertoires of metastatic melanoma patients were profiled before and after one cycle of checkpoint inhibitor therapy to find early correlates of response. The training cohort consisted of consecutive patients, while an additional independent group of patients from the same centre was pooled to form an external validation set. Study-wide conclusions, independent of this receptor: Of the sorted CD8+ subsets, TIE cells had both the greatest clonality and the greatest similarity to cfDNA CDR3 sequences, which suggests active turnover converging on dominant clones. Whether the T cell clones driving repertoire changes were melanoma-specific or reflected general immune activation could not be determined in the study. The relatively small sample size was recognized as a factor that could limit how well the results generalize.

All DNA extracted from each sorted CD8+ T cell subset was loaded into the assay. Following the manufacturer instructions, the immunoSEQ TCRb Assay kit was used to amplify TCR beta CDR3 sequences from genomic DNA. The KAPA Library Quantification Kit for Illumina platforms was used to quantify pooled libraries by qPCR. Pooled libraries were clustered at about 0.55-1.1 pM and sequenced on an Illumina NextSeq 500. The authors' analysis ran thus. Analysis of the TCR data relied on immunoSEQ ANALYZER and the R LymphoSeq package. A rearrangement efficiency score was calculated as productive divided by the sum of productive and non-productive CDR3 sequences. Clonality was measured with the Gini coefficient and diversity with the Renyi index at alpha=1, compared pairwise between timepoints within each patient. In LymphoSeq, clonal relatedness was computed using an edit distance of 3, and repertoire similarity was computed using the Bhattacharyya coefficient. To classify response, a linear discriminant analysis based on week-3 changes in clonality and diversity was built with the R MASS and caret packages. TCRdb took over this immuneACCESS table, retaining in-frame rearrangements with V and J assigned. Such tables are incomplete; in checked studies, under half of the missing clones stem from an unresolved V gene, and the remainder is unexplained. V, J and clone size reflect that table, while D and trimming were determined from the DNA. This sample holds over 10,000 clones; around 92% were observed only once. The top ten clonotypes cover less than 0.2% of the sample.

Here V drops 3 bases and J drops 8 bases, and the junction holds 8 bases not matched to any gene. CDR1 and CDR2 are read off the germline V gene as SNHLY and FYNNEI. The CDR3 numbers 16 residues from cysteine through phenylalanine. This entry keeps only the CDR3 DNA: 48 bases, framed from base 1. The time point label here, explained by the study, means: pre-treatment baseline. Blood samples were taken before treatment (T0) and at week 3 (W3), following the first cycle of checkpoint blockade. Except for a couple of patients with rapid clinical progression, response was assessed 12 weeks after the first infusion by RECIST 1.1; disease control meant complete response, partial response or stable disease. Any patient who had received prior systemic cancer treatment, was on concomitant immunosuppressant therapy or had synchronous other active malignancies was excluded. Sorted CD8+ memory and naive T cell subsets were sequenced at T0 and W3 from six patients, of whom three were progressing and three had disease control. Lymphoprep and SepMate tubes were used to isolate PBMC from blood, and red cell lysis was then performed. DNA from PBMC and sorted T cell subsets was extracted with QIAamp DNA Blood Mini kits. CD8+ T cell subsets were sorted live on a FACSAria III cytometer and then frozen prior to DNA extraction. Fresh PBMC for flow cytometry were held at 4°C in PBS with around 1.8% fetal bovine serum and analyzed within 25 hours.

As for this clone: The target of this receptor is not known. Nothing much larger sits one base from this clone, and base qualities are not available.

The origin of this receptor is a human donor with melanoma. The rearranged segments are TRBV2 and TRBJ2-1; TRBD2 lines up with 12 middle nucleotides. The sequences come from effector memory CD8+ T cells from blood, collected from a patient treated with checkpoint blockade. Here the CDR3 is given as CASSETSGSPGYEQFF. The nucleotide sequence is given as TGTGCCAGCAGTGAGACTAGCGGGAGCCCCGGGTATGAGCAGTTCTTC.